Listed below are T cell receptor beta chains from one sample, sequenced in a study of blood T cell repertoires in COVID-19. Only in-frame clones appear in the TCRdb table, and some are missing; sequencing was by immunoSEQ multiplex PCR. The sample holds roughly 91,000 clones, around 80% seen once. Sequenced: peripheral blood. These receptors came from a man between 65 and 85 years old with acute or convalescent COVID-19. Each CDR3 is given with its conserved first and last residue.

j_call v_call cdr3_aa
TRBJ1-6 TRBV4-1 CASSRGQANSPLHF
TRBJ2-2 TRBV20-1 CSASPSYTGELFF
TRBJ2-4 TRBV6-4 CASSDRDGGIQYF
TRBJ1-1 TRBV11-2 CASSLDLWRQSTEAFF
TRBJ1-3 TRBV6-5 CASSYSGGFGGNTIYF
TRBJ1-5 TRBV19 CASSSTEYSNQPQHF
TRBJ2-7 TRBV3-1/TRBV3-2 CASSHPRGGRYEQYF
TRBJ2-7 TRBV10-2 CASSRGEGYEQYF
TRBJ2-1 TRBV4-1 CASSHRRDGRGGKNEQFF
TRBJ2-7 TRBV5-4 CASSSGGYEQYF
TRBJ1-5 TRBV6-1 CASSPDRAQPQHF
TRBJ1-2 TRBV15 CATSRAGQRNYGYTF
TRBJ1-1 TRBV10-3 CAIRRGQNTEAFF
TRBJ2-5 TRBV2 CASSESQDQETQYF
TRBJ2-5 TRBV19 CASSRDSQETQYF
TRBJ2-1 TRBV2 CASTGEREGEQFF
TRBJ2-5 TRBV11-2 CASSRDGEPLETQYF
TRBJ1-1 TRBV5-6 CASSGTGSMNTEAFF
TRBJ2-5 TRBV19 CASSIDPPGGGGETQYF
TRBJ1-2 TRBV12-3/TRBV12-4 CASSLARGAGYTF
TRBJ2-7 TRBV4-1 CASSQAFPGGTLSYEQYF
TRBJ2-1 TRBV5-1 CASSHITGASYNEQFF
TRBJ1-4 TRBV5-1 CASSPGQPTNEKLFF
TRBJ2-1 TRBV19 CASSSTGKSYNEQFF
TRBJ2-5 TRBV5-4 CASSTGTSGQETQYF
TRBJ2-7 TRBV6-4 CARRFHRIHEQYF
TRBJ2-7 TRBV7-3 CASSSLGGHYEQYF
TRBJ1-5 TRBV2 CASSEGDRRGNQPQHF
TRBJ2-1 TRBV7-9 CASSLEGLANEQFF
TRBJ2-2 TRBV7-5 CVRGRTSGVVGGELFF
TRBJ2-3 TRBV10-1 CASSEGTGRVTDTQYF
TRBJ1-2 TRBV12-3/TRBV12-4 CASRAGGASGYTF
TRBJ2-3 TRBV21-1 CASPGGCPTDTQYF
TRBJ1-2 TRBV10-1 CASSESGGYGYTF
TRBJ1-1 TRBV14 CASSQVIGITEAFF
TRBJ2-1 TRBV7-2 CASSLTGTGDEQFF
TRBJ2-1 TRBV6-5 CASSYSSGGGNEQFF
TRBJ1-3 TRBV7-9 CASRLAGQGFSGNTIYF
TRBJ2-3 TRBV7-6 CASSTAGIGSTDTQYF
TRBJ2-1 TRBV5-4 CASSYSGNYNEQFF
TRBJ2-2 TRBV28 CASSLSQGLSTGELFF
TRBJ2-1 TRBV29-1 CSVDETGVNEQFF
TRBJ2-3 TRBV24-1 CATMSGASTDTQYF
TRBJ1-6 TRBV27 CASTGQGSPLHF
TRBJ2-3 TRBV9 CASSELRAGGTDTQYF
TRBJ1-6 TRBV4-1 CASSQGRGRSYSPLHF
TRBJ2-7 TRBV5-1 CASSFRSYEQYF
TRBJ1-6 TRBV11-2 CASSKRRDREHSPLHF
TRBJ1-5 TRBV3-1/TRBV3-2 CASSQQVTDNQPQHF
TRBJ1-2 TRBV5-1 CASSLADNYGYTF
TRBJ1-1 TRBV5-1 CASSPGGWRTEAFF
TRBJ1-1 TRBV7-9 CASSLGQPTEAFF
TRBJ1-6 TRBV19 CASTHEGANNSPLHF